This T cell receptor (beta chain) was obtained from a study of T cells in Graves' hyperthyroidism and ophthalmopathy. About the research overall: Blood was drawn when the patient was first diagnosed and still untreated.

The germline gives CDR1 MDHEN, CDR2 SYDVKM. CDR3 size: 15 residues. V lost 2 bases to trimming and J lost 2 bases, with 13 bases between them. This clonotype was seen repeatedly, ten times or more. The antigen is undetermined. Overall study findings and caveats: Expanded thyroid clonotypes (above 0.001) were mostly also found in blood.

Researchers took RNA transcripts and amplified the TCR beta CDR3 regions from them. The HTBI primer set was used in a first-round RT-PCR of the TCR CDR3. MiXCR was run by TCRdb on the multiplex PCR reads, yielding one entry per CDR3 protein. The sample yields hundreds of thousands of distinct CDR3 sequences, roughly 14% seen once. Cells are PBMCs isolated from 9 to 10 ml of fresh blood. The sequence was obtained from a woman aged 40 to 49 with Graves' ophthalmopathy. The sample was blood. This sequence joins TRBV28 and TRBJ2-7; the D gene is possibly TRBD1 (6 bases). CDR3 in DNA: TGTGCCAGCAGTTTAGGGGGACATAAAACCTACGAGCAGTACTTC. It codes for CASSLGGHKTYEQYF.